The next 24 T cell receptor beta chains were all read from a single sample in a study of blood T cell repertoires in COVID-19. Sequencing used immunoSEQ multiplex PCR; TCRdb keeps in-frame clones, though not all of them. The table has approximately 94,000 clones, more than 75% seen once. Sequencing was done on a sample of peripheral blood. All receptors derive from a woman older than 75 with active COVID-19.

This chain joins TRBV27 and TRBJ2-1; D is unresolved. CDR3 length equals 13 residues. Germline V gene lookup returns CDR1 MNHEY and CDR2 SMNVEV (reference sequence). Deletions cut 0 bases from V and 6 bases from J, with 6 bases between. The CDR3 protein is CASSLSAGNEQFF. CDR3 coding DNA: TGTGCCAGCAGTTTATCGGCTGGCAATGAGCAGTTCTTC.

The chain has TRBV5-1 and TRBJ2-7; the D gene is possibly TRBD1 (6 bases). The V and J ends lost 0 bases and 2 bases respectively, with 9 bases between them. The CDR3 is 14 amino acids. CDR1 and CDR2 from the germline V gene are SGHRS and YFSETQ. The chain's CDR3 is CASSLAEGAYEQYF. The CDR3 coding sequence is TGCGCCAGCAGCTTGGCCGAGGGGGCCTACGAGCAGTACTTC.

The rearrangement links TRBV11-2 to TRBJ2-1, with 12 bases aligning to TRBD2. The CDR3 loop spans 16 amino acids. The germline gives CDR1 SGHAT, CDR2 FQNNGV. Trimming cost V 5 bases and J 2 bases; bases outside gene matches: 4. The CDR3 DNA reads as TGTGCCAGCAGCCCTAGGACTAGCGGGACCTACAATGAGCAGTTCTTC. It encodes CASSPRTSGTYNEQFF.

This sequence joins TRBV19 and TRBJ2-5; 8 nucleotides agree with TRBD2. Germline V gene sequence: CDR1 LNHDA, CDR2 SQIVND (reference sequence). With 5 bases clipped from V and 7 bases from J, the junction kept 12 bases outside the gene matches. The CDR3 consists of 15 residues. The CDR3: CASSSSSGRGGTQYF. The CDR3, as DNA: TGTGCCAGTAGTTCTTCTAGCGGCCGGGGGGGGACCCAGTACTTC.

V and J are TRBV28 and TRBJ2-2; D remains ambiguous. The CDR3 loop spans 15 amino acids. V lost 3 bases to trimming and J lost 7 bases, with 15 bases between them. Germline-derived CDR1 and CDR2 are MDHEN and SYDVKM. In nucleotides, the CDR3 is TGTGCCAGCAGTTTTACCCTGGGCCACATCGGGGAGCTGTTTTTT. Translation: CASSFTLGHIGELFF.

This clone appeared once. This chain joins TRBV21-1 and TRBJ2-7; the DNA was not used to check the table's D call, TRBD1. TRBV21-1 is recorded as a pseudogene. The CDR3 has 16 amino acids. In DNA form, the CDR3 reads TGTGCCAGCAGCTCCAGAGGGACAGCCTCAACCTACGAGCAGTACTTC. Protein product: CASSSRGTASTYEQYF.

This chain joins TRBV7-2 and TRBJ2-7; 9 bases map to TRBD2. The V gene end was trimmed by 1 base and the J gene end by 5 bases; junction bases not matched to a gene: 6. Per the germline V gene, CDR1 is SGHTA and CDR2 is FQGNSA. The CDR3 has 15 amino acids. The CDR3 sequence is CASSLGLLAGNEQYF. Written as DNA, the CDR3 is TGTGCCAGCAGCTTAGGCCTTCTAGCGGGGAACGAGCAGTACTTC.

The gene calls are TRBV19 and TRBJ1-5; 8 nucleotides match TRBD1. Unmatched junction bases numbered 3, after V lost 2 bases and J lost 6 bases. Germline V CDR1 and CDR2: LNHDA, SQIVND (reference sequence). The CDR3 is 14 amino acids. The CDR3, as DNA: TGTGCCAGTAGTATAAGGGACAGGTCTCAGCCCCAGCATTTT. Translation: CASSIRDRSQPQHF.

J is TRBJ1-4 and V is TRBV15, with D perhaps matching TRBD1 (5 bases). The germline V gene encodes CDR1 LNHNV and CDR2 YYDKDF (reference sequence). This CDR3 spans 15 amino acids. Trimming left V 2 bases short and J 8 bases short, with 15 bases between. CDR3 DNA: TGTGCCACCAGCAGAAATGCAGGGATGGGGGAAAAACTGTTTTTT. Its translation is CATSRNAGMGEKLFF. The full variable domain, its missing parts supplied by reference TRBV15 and TRBJ1-4, is DAMVIQNPRYQVTQFGKPVTLSCSQTLNHNVMYWYQQKSSQAPKLLFHYYDKDFNNEADTPDNFQSRRPNTSFCFLDIRSPGLGDTAMYLCATSRNAGMGEKLFFGSGTQLSVL.

V and J are TRBV3-1 (or the pseudogene TRBV3-2) and TRBJ2-3; 13 bases fit TRBD2. V shed 4 bases, J shed 2 bases, and the junction held 6 bases outside the gene matches. Per the germline V gene, CDR1 is LGHDT and CDR2 is YNNKEL (reference sequence). The CDR3 totals 17 residues. The CDR3 DNA follows: TGTGCCAGCAGCCCTCGGACTAGCGGGAGTATCACAGATACGCAGTATTTT. It translates to CASSPRTSGSITDTQYF.

CDR3 in amino acids: CASSQVLAGGRGETQYF. The CDR3 DNA reads as TGCGCCAGCAGCCAAGTACTAGCGGGAGGCCGGGGAGAGACCCAGTACTTC. This chain uses TRBV4-3 with TRBJ2-5; 12 bases line up with TRBD2. This CDR3 contains 17 residues. Germline V gene sequence: CDR1 LGHNA, CDR2 YSLEER. Trimming at V came to 1 base and at J to 4 bases, leaving 7 bases not matched to a gene.

CDR3 loop: CASSVRGTDTQYF. In nucleotides, the CDR3 is TGTGCCAGCAGCGTAAGAGGGACAGATACGCAGTATTTT. The rearrangement uses TRBV9 and TRBJ2-3; tentatively, D is TRBD2 (5 bases). CDR1 is SGDLS and CDR2 is YYNGEE in the germline V gene. The CDR3 contains 13 residues. V lost 1 base and J 3 bases, leaving 6 bases between the germline ends.

The chain combines TRBV7-9 with TRBJ1-5; tentatively, D is TRBD1 (5 bases). This CDR3 is 16 amino acids long. Germline values: CDR1 SEHNR, CDR2 FQNEAQ (reference sequence). Trimming stripped 5 bases from V and 2 bases from J, with 16 bases between. The CDR3 reads CASSAQGVGGNQPQHF. The DNA of the CDR3 is TGTGCCAGCAGCGCCCAAGGGGTTGGCGGCAATCAGCCCCAGCATTTT.

V is TRBV7-2 and J is TRBJ2-7; 7 bases align to TRBD2. Germline CDR1 and CDR2: SGHTA and FQGNSA. After removal of 4 bases from V and 8 bases from J, the junction contained 14 bases not matched to a gene. The CDR3 totals 15 residues. The DNA of the CDR3 is TGTGCCAGCAGCTCCCTCCCTGGGGCGGGAGAGCAGCAGTACTTC. Translation gives CASSSLPGAGEQQYF.

The V call is TRBV24-1, the J call TRBJ2-3; a possible D gene is TRBD1 (6 bases). Trimming stripped 5 bases from V and 2 bases from J, with 10 bases between. Germline CDR1 reads KGHDR; CDR2 reads SFDVKD. CDR3 length equals 14 residues. This chain's CDR3 is CATSAGQPTDTQYF. The CDR3 nucleotides are TGTGCCACCAGTGCTGGACAGCCCACAGATACGCAGTATTTT.

The V and J genes are TRBV5-1 and TRBJ2-5; 9 bases fit TRBD1. V gave up 1 base and J gave up 0 bases; unmatched junction bases: 10. CDR1 is SGHRS, CDR2 YFSETQ, per germline. This CDR3 spans 18 amino acids. The CDR3: CASSLQIRTGGHQETQYF. DNA for the CDR3: TGCGCCAGCAGCTTGCAGATTCGTACAGGGGGCCACCAAGAGACCCAGTACTTC.

CDR3: CAIREGTGVSEQYF. In nucleotides, the CDR3 is TGTGCCATCAGGGAAGGGACAGGGGTCAGCGAGCAGTACTTC. The chain recombines TRBV10-3 with TRBJ2-7, with TRBD1 matching 10 bases. V lost 6 bases to trimming and J lost 6 bases; unmatched junction nucleotides: 8. The V gene's germline CDR1 is ENHRY and CDR2 SYGVKD. This CDR3 comprises 14 residues.

V and J are TRBV18 and TRBJ2-3, with 8 bases fitting TRBD1. Germline loops: CDR1 KGHSH, CDR2 LQKENI. Germline trimming cut 4 bases from V and 3 bases from J; bases unmatched to any gene: 9. The CDR3 runs 16 residues. CDR3 bases: TGTGCCAGCTCACAGACGACAGGGGTGGGGACAGATACGCAGTATTTT. As protein: CASSQTTGVGTDTQYF. Full variable domain (remainder filled in from reference TRBV18 and TRBJ2-3): NAGVMQNPRHLVRRRGQEARLRCSPMKGHSHVYWYRQLPEEGLKFMVYLQKENIIDESGMPKERFSAEFPKEGPSILRIQQVVRGDSAAYFCASSQTTGVGTDTQYFGPGTRLTVL.

The rearrangement links TRBV10-3 to TRBJ2-3, with D possibly being TRBD1 (6 bases). The germline gives CDR1 ENHRY, CDR2 SYGVKD. The CDR3 runs to 12 residues. Deletions cut 5 bases from V and 4 bases from J, with 7 bases between. CDR3 residues: CAISYRADTQYF. The CDR3 DNA reads TGTGCCATCAGTTACAGGGCAGATACGCAGTATTTT.

This chain links TRBV2 with TRBJ2-7; TRBD2 agrees at 8 bases. Trimming cost V 6 bases and J 2 bases; bases outside gene matches: 9. This CDR3 contains 15 residues. Germline CDR1 SNHLY, CDR2 FYNNEI. CDR3 residues: CASRPGASGPYEQYF. The CDR3 DNA follows: TGTGCCAGCAGACCTGGGGCTAGCGGGCCCTACGAGCAGTACTTC.

The V call is TRBV11-2, the J call TRBJ2-1, with 7 bases that match TRBD2. V shed 2 bases, J shed 7 bases, and the junction held 8 bases outside the gene matches. This CDR3 has 15 amino acids. Germline CDR1 reads SGHAT; CDR2 reads FQNNGV. The CDR3 DNA reads as TGTGCCAGCAGCTTATCTAGCGGTCCGGGGAATGAGCAGTTCTTC. Amino acid sequence: CASSLSSGPGNEQFF.

This chain joins TRBV2 and TRBJ2-5; 7 bases fit TRBD1. This CDR3 contains 16 residues. The ends lost 8 bases at V and 4 bases at J; junction bases unmatched: 16. Germline V gene sequence: CDR1 SNHLY, CDR2 FYNNEI. CDR3 in DNA: TGTGCCAGCGGCGGCGACATAGGGGGCGTCGGAGAGACCCAGTACTTC. This codes for CASGGDIGGVGETQYF.

The J gene is TRBJ1-1, the V gene TRBV7-8; tentative D call: TRBD1 (5 bases). V dropped 1 base and J dropped 7 bases, with 13 bases sitting between them. Looked up from germline, CDR1 is SGHVS and CDR2 is FQNEAQ. The CDR3 totals 14 residues. CDR3 sequence reads: CASSLGQLGGEAFF. CDR3 bases: TGTGCCAGCAGCTTAGGTCAGCTGGGGGGTGAAGCTTTCTTT.

This clone has just one count. The V and J genes are TRBV20-1 and TRBJ1-2, with D hard to call. V was shortened by 6 bases and J by 1 base, with 6 bases between the two germline ends. Germline values: CDR1 DFQATT, CDR2 SNEGSKA (reference sequence). The CDR3 is made up of 11 amino acids. Written as DNA, the CDR3 is TGCAGTGCGAGGAGTAACTATGGCTACACCTTC. Protein: CSARSNYGYTF.